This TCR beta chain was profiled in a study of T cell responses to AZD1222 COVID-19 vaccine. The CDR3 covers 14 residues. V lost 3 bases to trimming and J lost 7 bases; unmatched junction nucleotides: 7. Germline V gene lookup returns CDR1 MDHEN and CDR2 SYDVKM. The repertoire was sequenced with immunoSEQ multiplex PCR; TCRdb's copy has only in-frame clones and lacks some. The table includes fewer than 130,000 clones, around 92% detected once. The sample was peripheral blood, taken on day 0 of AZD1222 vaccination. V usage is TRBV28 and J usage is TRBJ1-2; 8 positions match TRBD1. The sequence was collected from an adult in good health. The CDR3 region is CASSFRTGQGGYTF. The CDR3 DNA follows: TGTGCCAGCAGTTTCCGGACAGGGCAGGGTGGCTACACCTTC.